This TCR beta chain was found in a study of T cell responses to AZD1222 COVID-19 vaccine. Whole-study results and caveats: Nearly half of unique spike-specific TCRs reportedly avoided B.1.351 and B.1.1.7 mutated regions. Researchers took repertoire samples only after the peak T cell response had come.

Repertoires were generated with immunoSEQ multiplex PCR, while TCRdb's copy carries only in-frame clones and drops some. The data contain about 140,000 clones, roughly 92% of them singletons. CDR1 and CDR2 from the germline V gene are MNHEY and SMNVEV (reference sequence). Trimming pared 5 bases from V and 1 base from J, leaving 15 bases between. The CDR3 is 16 residues long. Samples with a second dose at about 4 or about 12 weeks were pooled together. Of note for this clone: What it binds is unknown.

Sequenced material: peripheral blood, taken 28 days after the second AZD1222 dose. The sequence derives from an adult who received the AZD1222 COVID-19 vaccine. The chain joins TRBV27 to TRBJ1-5, with no clear D. The CDR3 bases are TGTGCCAGCAGTCCGCTTGGGTCGGCAAGCAATCAGCCCCAGCATTTT. Protein: CASSPLGSASNQPQHF.